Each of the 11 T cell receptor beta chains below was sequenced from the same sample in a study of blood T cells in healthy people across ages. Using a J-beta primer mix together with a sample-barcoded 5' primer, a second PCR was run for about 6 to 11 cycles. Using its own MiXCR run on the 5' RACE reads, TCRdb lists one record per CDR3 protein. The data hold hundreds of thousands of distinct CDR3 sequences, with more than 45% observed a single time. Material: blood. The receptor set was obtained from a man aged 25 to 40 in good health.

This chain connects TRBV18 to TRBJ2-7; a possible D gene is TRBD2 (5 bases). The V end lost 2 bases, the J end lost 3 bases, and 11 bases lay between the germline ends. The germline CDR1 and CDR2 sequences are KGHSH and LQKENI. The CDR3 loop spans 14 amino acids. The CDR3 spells CASSPSGFSYEQYF. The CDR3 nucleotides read TGTGCCAGCTCACCAAGCGGTTTCAGCTACGAGCAGTACTTC.

This chain's CDR3 is CASSLETSELYEQYF. The CDR3 nucleotides read TGTGCCAGCAGCTTAGAGACTAGCGAATTATACGAGCAGTACTTC. This chain connects TRBV7-2 to TRBJ2-4; 8 bases map to TRBD2. Gene TRBJ2-7 matches the end of the DNA better, so the J call may be wrong. Per germline, CDR1 SGHTA and CDR2 FQGNSA. This CDR3 has 15 residues.

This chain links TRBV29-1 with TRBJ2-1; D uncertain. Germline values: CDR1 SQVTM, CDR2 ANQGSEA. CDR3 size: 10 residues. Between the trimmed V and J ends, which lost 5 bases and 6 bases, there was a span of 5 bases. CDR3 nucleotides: TGCAGCGTTAATTTCAATGAGCAGTTCTTC. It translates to CSVNFNEQFF.

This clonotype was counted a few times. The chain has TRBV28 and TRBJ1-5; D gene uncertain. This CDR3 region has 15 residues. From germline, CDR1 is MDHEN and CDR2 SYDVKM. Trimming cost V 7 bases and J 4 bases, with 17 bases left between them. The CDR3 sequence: CASTPTSPDNQPQHF. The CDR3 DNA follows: TGTGCCAGCACCCCGACAAGCCCGGATAATCAGCCCCAGCATTTT.

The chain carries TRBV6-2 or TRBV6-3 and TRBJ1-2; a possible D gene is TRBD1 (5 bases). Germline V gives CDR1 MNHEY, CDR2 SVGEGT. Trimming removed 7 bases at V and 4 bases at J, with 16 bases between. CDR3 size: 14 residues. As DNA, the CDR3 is TGTGCCAGCAATCGGGGACCACCCATCTATGGCTACACCTTC. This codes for CASNRGPPIYGYTF.

For the CDR3, the DNA is TGTGCCATTGGGCCGGTTGAGGTCGAGCAGTACTTC. It codes for CAIGPVEVEQYF. The chain uses TRBV28 and TRBJ2-4; the D is unclear. The J call is doubtful: the DNA matches TRBJ2-7 better. CDR1 MDHEN and CDR2 SYDVKM come from the germline V gene. This CDR3 contains 12 residues.

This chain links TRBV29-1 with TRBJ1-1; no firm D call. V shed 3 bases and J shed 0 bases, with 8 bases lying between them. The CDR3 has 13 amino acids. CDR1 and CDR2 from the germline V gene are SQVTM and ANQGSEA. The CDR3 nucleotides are TGCAGCGTTGACCCGAGGGTGAACACTGAAGCTTTCTTT. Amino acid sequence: CSVDPRVNTEAFF. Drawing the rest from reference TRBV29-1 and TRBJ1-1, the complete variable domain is SAVISQKPSRDICQRGTSLTIQCQVDSQVTMMFWYRQQPGQSLTLIATANQGSEATYESGFVIDKFPISRPNLTFSTLTVSNMSPEDSSIYLCSVDPRVNTEAFFGQGTRLTVV.

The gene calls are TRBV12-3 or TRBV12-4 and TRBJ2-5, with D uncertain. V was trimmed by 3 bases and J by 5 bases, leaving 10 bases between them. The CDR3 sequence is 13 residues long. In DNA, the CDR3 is TGTGCCAGCAGTTTCTTTACACGGGAGACCCAGTACTTC. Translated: CASSFFTRETQYF.

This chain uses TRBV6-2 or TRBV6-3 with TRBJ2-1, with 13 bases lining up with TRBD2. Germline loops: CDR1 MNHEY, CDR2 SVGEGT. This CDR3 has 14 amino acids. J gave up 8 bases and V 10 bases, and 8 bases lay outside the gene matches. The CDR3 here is CATRTSGSFDEQFF. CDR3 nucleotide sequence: TGTGCCACCCGGACTAGCGGGAGCTTCGATGAGCAGTTCTTC.

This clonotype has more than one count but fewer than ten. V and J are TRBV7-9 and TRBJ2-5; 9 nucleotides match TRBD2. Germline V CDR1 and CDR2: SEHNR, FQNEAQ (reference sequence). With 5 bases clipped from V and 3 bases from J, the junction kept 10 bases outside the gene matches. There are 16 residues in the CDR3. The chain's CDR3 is CASSPPAGGTKETQYF. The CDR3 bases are TGTGCCAGCAGCCCCCCAGCGGGGGGTACAAAAGAGACCCAGTACTTC.

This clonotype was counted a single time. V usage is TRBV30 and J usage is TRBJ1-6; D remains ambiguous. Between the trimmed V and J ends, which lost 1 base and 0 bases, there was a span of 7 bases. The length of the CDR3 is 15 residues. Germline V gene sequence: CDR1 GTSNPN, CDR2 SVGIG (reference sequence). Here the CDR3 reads CAWSEQSSYNSPLHF. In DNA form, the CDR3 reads TGTGCCTGGAGTGAACAGAGCTCCTATAATTCACCCCTCCACTTT.